These T cell receptor beta chains were read from a single sample in a study of blood T cell repertoires in COVID-19. Some clones are missing from TCRdb's copy, which holds only in-frame ones; the method was immunoSEQ multiplex PCR. The repertoire consists of 90,000 to 150,000 clones, with 70% to 80% occurring once and the leading ten covering approximately 4%. Sample: peripheral blood. These receptors originate from an elderly woman with acute or convalescent COVID-19. CDR3s include the opening cysteine and the closing phenylalanine or tryptophan. Fields, in order: clone size, V gene, J gene, CDR3 protein. Clone size, where shown, is once, few, many, or a class for clones that have expanded.

clone size: .
V gene: TRBV19
J gene: TRBJ2-7
CDR3 protein: CASSRAGTGGRGQYF

clone size: .
V gene: TRBV6-2/TRBV6-3
J gene: TRBJ1-1
CDR3 protein: CASSYGTGGPVNTEAFF

clone size: .
V gene: TRBV5-5
J gene: TRBJ2-2
CDR3 protein: CASSLAGGNFGELFF

clone size: .
V gene: TRBV12-3/TRBV12-4
J gene: TRBJ2-7
CDR3 protein: CASSFGIERYF

clone size: .
V gene: TRBV24-1
J gene: TRBJ2-3
CDR3 protein: CATSETRTGTDTQYF

clone size: .
V gene: TRBV7-2
J gene: TRBJ1-2
CDR3 protein: CASRGATDYGYTF

clone size: once
V gene: TRBV3-1/TRBV3-2
J gene: TRBJ1-1
CDR3 protein: CASSLLDRNTEAFF

clone size: once
V gene: TRBV7-9
J gene: TRBJ2-7
CDR3 protein: CASSSPPGSEQYF

clone size: .
V gene: TRBV3-1/TRBV3-2
J gene: TRBJ1-2
CDR3 protein: CASGTGEDGYTF

clone size: .
V gene: TRBV18
J gene: TRBJ2-1
CDR3 protein: CASSPGGQSYNEQFF

clone size: .
V gene: TRBV24-1
J gene: TRBJ2-1
CDR3 protein: CATSETGGPANEQFF

clone size: .
V gene: TRBV7-2
J gene: TRBJ1-1
CDR3 protein: CASSSGGGGNTEAFF

clone size: few
V gene: TRBV29-1
J gene: TRBJ2-1
CDR3 protein: CSVRRGGRDEQFF

clone size: .
V gene: TRBV5-1
J gene: TRBJ1-2
CDR3 protein: CASSLEGVINYGYTF

clone size: .
V gene: TRBV2
J gene: TRBJ1-3
CDR3 protein: CASSRDRGSTIYF

clone size: few
V gene: TRBV21-1
J gene: TRBJ2-5
CDR3 protein: CASILRSGGVKETQYF

clone size: .
V gene: TRBV27
J gene: TRBJ2-1
CDR3 protein: CASSWDRGNEQFF

clone size: few
V gene: TRBV18
J gene: TRBJ1-3
CDR3 protein: CASSPLGQDSGNTIYF

clone size: .
V gene: TRBV6-6
J gene: TRBJ1-5
CDR3 protein: CASVGGGNQPQHF

clone size: .
V gene: TRBV4-2
J gene: TRBJ1-1
CDR3 protein: CASSQEGTAATTEAFF

clone size: .
V gene: TRBV19
J gene: TRBJ1-5
CDR3 protein: CASSCRDRGCPQHF

clone size: .
V gene: TRBV10-3
J gene: TRBJ2-7
CDR3 protein: CAISHPGLANYEQYF

clone size: .
V gene: TRBV21-1
J gene: TRBJ2-5
CDR3 protein: CASTFRSKGGFETQYF

clone size: once
V gene: TRBV5-1
J gene: TRBJ1-1
CDR3 protein: CASTDSSGGTEAFF

clone size: .
V gene: TRBV19
J gene: TRBJ1-1
CDR3 protein: CASSLEGMNTEAFF

clone size: .
V gene: TRBV18
J gene: TRBJ1-4
CDR3 protein: CASSPDRVTNEKLFF

clone size: .
V gene: TRBV19
J gene: TRBJ2-3
CDR3 protein: CASSPRGLAGGDTQYF

clone size: .
V gene: TRBV7-9
J gene: TRBJ2-1
CDR3 protein: CASSSRGGAHNEQFF

clone size: few
V gene: TRBV28
J gene: TRBJ1-1
CDR3 protein: CASSRPGLQNTEAFF

clone size: once
V gene: TRBV7-3
J gene: TRBJ2-3
CDR3 protein: CASSSGLERRTAQYF

clone size: .
V gene: TRBV5-1
J gene: TRBJ2-2
CDR3 protein: CASSPGLAGGRELFF

clone size: few
V gene: TRBV5-1
J gene: TRBJ1-3
CDR3 protein: CASSFTGDSGNTIYF

clone size: .
V gene: TRBV9
J gene: TRBJ1-6
CDR3 protein: CASSVGGQQNSPLHF

clone size: .
V gene: TRBV6-5
J gene: TRBJ2-1
CDR3 protein: CASRLTENNEQFF

clone size: few
V gene: TRBV6-1
J gene: TRBJ1-1
CDR3 protein: CASSEVGRDTEAFF

clone size: .
V gene: TRBV20-1
J gene: TRBJ1-2
CDR3 protein: CSASIGSPYGYTF

clone size: .
V gene: TRBV7-2
J gene: TRBJ1-2
CDR3 protein: CASSLGSGGGKYGYTF

clone size: .
V gene: TRBV19
J gene: TRBJ2-1
CDR3 protein: CASSRSSGSSYNEQFF

clone size: .
V gene: TRBV6-1
J gene: TRBJ1-1
CDR3 protein: CASSEATLPNTEAFF

clone size: .
V gene: TRBV24-1
J gene: TRBJ2-7
CDR3 protein: CATQKQGYNEQYF

clone size: .
V gene: TRBV5-4
J gene: TRBJ1-1
CDR3 protein: CASSLAGVREAFF

clone size: .
V gene: TRBV28
J gene: TRBJ2-3
CDR3 protein: CASSPNTDTQYF

clone size: .
V gene: TRBV3-1/TRBV3-2
J gene: TRBJ1-2
CDR3 protein: CASSQGRGVYGYTF

clone size: .
V gene: TRBV5-5
J gene: TRBJ1-4
CDR3 protein: CASSSRPREKLFF

clone size: .
V gene: TRBV2
J gene: TRBJ1-5
CDR3 protein: CASRQINQPQHF

clone size: .
V gene: TRBV7-2
J gene: TRBJ2-1
CDR3 protein: CASSPLRGEQFF

clone size: .
V gene: TRBV7-2
J gene: TRBJ2-7
CDR3 protein: CASSWDTHYEQYF

clone size: few
V gene: TRBV15
J gene: TRBJ1-5
CDR3 protein: CATSSFRGQPQHF

clone size: .
V gene: TRBV6-2/TRBV6-3
J gene: TRBJ2-6
CDR3 protein: CASSSGNSGANVLTF

clone size: .
V gene: TRBV30
J gene: TRBJ2-3
CDR3 protein: CAWSGLSVRDTQYF